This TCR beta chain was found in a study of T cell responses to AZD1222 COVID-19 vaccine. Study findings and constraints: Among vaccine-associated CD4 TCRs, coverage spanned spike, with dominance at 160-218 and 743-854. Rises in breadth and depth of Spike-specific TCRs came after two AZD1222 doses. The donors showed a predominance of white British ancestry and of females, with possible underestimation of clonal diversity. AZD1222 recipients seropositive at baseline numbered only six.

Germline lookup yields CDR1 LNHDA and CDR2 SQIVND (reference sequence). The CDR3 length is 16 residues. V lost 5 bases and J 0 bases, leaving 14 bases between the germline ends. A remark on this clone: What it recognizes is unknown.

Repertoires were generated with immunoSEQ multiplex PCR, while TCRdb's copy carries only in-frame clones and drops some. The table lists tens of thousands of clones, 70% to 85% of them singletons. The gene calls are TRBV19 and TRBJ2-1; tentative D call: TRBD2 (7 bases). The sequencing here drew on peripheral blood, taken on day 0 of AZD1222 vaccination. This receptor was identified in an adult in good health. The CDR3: CASSPTGRASYNEQFF. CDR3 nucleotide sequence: TGTGCCAGTAGTCCCACAGGGAGGGCCTCCTACAATGAGCAGTTCTTC.